These T cell receptor beta chains were read from a single sample in a study of cytomegalovirus exposure and HLA in healthy donors. Assay used: immunoSEQ multiplex PCR; TCRdb lists only in-frame clones, some missing. The sample has around 200,000 clones, approximately 70% seen once. The sample was PBMCs. These TCRs come from a man aged 40-49 years in good health and CMV-seropositive. CDR3s include the opening cysteine and the closing phenylalanine or tryptophan. Each record gives: CDR3 length, J gene, V gene, clone size, D gene, CDR3 DNA, CDR3 protein. The D gene is left open where the match is weak. Clone sizes are given selectively: once, few, many, or a class where the clone is expanded.

length: 11
J: TRBJ1-1
V: TRBV29-1
size: -
D: -
DNA: TGCAGCGTTGAAGGGGGGGGTGAAGCTTTCTTT
CDR3: CSVEGGGEAFF

length: 15
J: TRBJ1-4
V: TRBV19
size: -
D: TRBD1
DNA: TGTGCCAGTAGACCTAGGACAGGGGTCAGTGAAAAACTGTTTTTT
CDR3: CASRPRTGVSEKLFF

length: 16
J: TRBJ2-5
V: TRBV6-1
size: -
D: TRBD2
DNA: TGTGCCAGCAGTGTGACTAGCGGGGGGGCCTGGGAGACCCAGTACTTC
CDR3: CASSVTSGGAWETQYF

length: 14
J: TRBJ2-7
V: TRBV4-1
size: once
D: -
DNA: TGCGCCAGCAGCCAAGATGAGCTTGGCTACGAGCAGTACTTC
CDR3: CASSQDELGYEQYF

length: 15
J: TRBJ1-4
V: TRBV4-1
size: -
D: TRBD1
DNA: TGCGCCAGCAGCCACCGACAGGGGCTGGACGAAAAACTGTTTTTT
CDR3: CASSHRQGLDEKLFF

length: 11
J: TRBJ2-1
V: TRBV6-6
size: -
D: -
DNA: TGTGCCAGCAGCCGGGGTAATGAGCAGTTCTTC
CDR3: CASSRGNEQFF

length: 13
J: TRBJ2-7
V: TRBV6-6
size: few
D: TRBD1
DNA: TGTGCCAGCTCGGGGACAGAGTTCTACGAGCAGTACTTC
CDR3: CASSGTEFYEQYF

length: 13
J: TRBJ1-2
V: TRBV18
size: once
D: TRBD1
DNA: TGTGCCAGCTCGCAGGGGGATAACTATGGCTACACCTTC
CDR3: CASSQGDNYGYTF

length: 14
J: TRBJ1-5
V: TRBV23-1
size: -
D: -
DNA: TGCGCCAGCATTCCACAGGGACGAGGTCAGCCCCAGCATTTT
CDR3: CASIPQGRGQPQHF

length: 13
J: TRBJ1-5
V: TRBV10-3
size: -
D: -
DNA: TGTGCCAGAACAGGGAAGGATGATCAGTCCCAGCATTTT
CDR3: CARTGKDDQSQHF

length: 15
J: TRBJ1-2
V: TRBV2
size: -
D: TRBD1
DNA: TGTGCCCGCAGTGGGGGACAGGGCGGGCGTTATGGCTACACCTTC
CDR3: CARSGGQGGRYGYTF

length: 14
J: TRBJ1-6
V: TRBV6-1
size: few
D: TRBD1
DNA: TGTGCCAGCAGTGAAGGGACAGGTAATTCACCCCTCCACTTT
CDR3: CASSEGTGNSPLHF

length: 15
J: TRBJ1-3
V: TRBV2
size: -
D: -
DNA: TGTGCCACTACCTCCGACAGGAGCTCTGGAAACACCATATATTTT
CDR3: CATTSDRSSGNTIYF

length: 14
J: TRBJ1-5
V: TRBV15
size: -
D: TRBD1
DNA: TGTGCCACCAGCAGTGGACAGGGGGGTCAGCCCCAGCATTTT
CDR3: CATSSGQGGQPQHF

length: 18
J: TRBJ2-1
V: TRBV7-9
size: -
D: TRBD2
DNA: TGTGCCAGCAGCTTAGCGGGAGCGGGGTCGAGCTCCTACAATGAGCAGTTCTTC
CDR3: CASSLAGAGSSSYNEQFF

length: 17
J: TRBJ1-6
V: TRBV4-1
size: few
D: -
DNA: TGCGCCAGCAGCCAAGGCGGTCCCGGGGGAATGGGTTCACCCCTCCACTTT
CDR3: CASSQGGPGGMGSPLHF

length: 14
J: TRBJ2-4
V: TRBV4-1
size: -
D: -
DNA: TGCGCCAGCAGCCAAGAAGGGGCAGCGTACACTCAGTACTTC
CDR3: CASSQEGAAYTQYF

length: 13
J: TRBJ1-1
V: TRBV18
size: -
D: -
DNA: TGTGCCAGCTCCCCCACAGGGAACACTGAAGCTTTCTTT
CDR3: CASSPTGNTEAFF

length: 16
J: TRBJ2-7
V: TRBV6-6
size: -
D: TRBD1
DNA: TGTGCCAGCAGTCCCGGACAGGCGTCATTCTCCTACGAGCAGTACTTC
CDR3: CASSPGQASFSYEQYF